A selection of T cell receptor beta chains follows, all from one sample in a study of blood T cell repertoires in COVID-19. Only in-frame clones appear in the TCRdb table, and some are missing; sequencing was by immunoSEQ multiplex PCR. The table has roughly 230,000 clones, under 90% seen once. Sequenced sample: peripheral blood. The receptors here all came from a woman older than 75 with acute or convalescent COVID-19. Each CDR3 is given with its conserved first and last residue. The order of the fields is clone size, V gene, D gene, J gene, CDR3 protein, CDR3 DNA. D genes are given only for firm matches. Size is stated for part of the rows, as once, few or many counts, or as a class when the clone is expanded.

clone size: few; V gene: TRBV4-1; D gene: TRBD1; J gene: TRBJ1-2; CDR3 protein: CASSQASNLGGWGYTF; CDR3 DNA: TGCGCCAGCAGCCAAGCCTCGAACCTAGGGGGCTGGGGCTACACCTTC
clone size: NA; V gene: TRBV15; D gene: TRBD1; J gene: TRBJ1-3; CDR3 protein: CATSRGPDRGGTIYF; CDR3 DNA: TGTGCCACCAGCAGAGGCCCCGACAGGGGAGGGACCATATATTTT
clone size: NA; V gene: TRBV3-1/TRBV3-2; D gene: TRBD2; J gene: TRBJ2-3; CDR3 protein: CASSISGGGTDTQYF; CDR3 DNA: TGTGCCAGCAGCATTAGCGGGGGGGGGACAGATACGCAGTATTTT
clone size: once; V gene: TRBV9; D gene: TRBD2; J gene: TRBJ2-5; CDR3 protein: CASSVGPGRDREETQYF; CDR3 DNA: TGTGCCAGCAGCGTAGGACCAGGGAGGGATAGAGAAGAGACCCAGTACTTC
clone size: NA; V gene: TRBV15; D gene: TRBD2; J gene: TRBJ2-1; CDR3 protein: CATSRDRGGHNEQFF; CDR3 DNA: TGTGCCACCAGCAGAGATCGGGGGGGGCACAATGAGCAGTTCTTC
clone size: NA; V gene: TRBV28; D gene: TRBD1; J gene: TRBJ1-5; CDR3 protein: CASRSTGGDQPQHF; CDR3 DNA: TGTGCCAGCAGGTCAACAGGGGGCGATCAGCCCCAGCATTTT
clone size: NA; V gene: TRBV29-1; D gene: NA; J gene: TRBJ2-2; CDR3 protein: CSAKGTTGELFF; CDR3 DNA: TGCAGCGCGAAAGGGACAACCGGGGAGCTGTTTTTT
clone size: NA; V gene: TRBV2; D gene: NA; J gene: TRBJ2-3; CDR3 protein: CASIEGLTSFTQYF; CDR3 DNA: TGTGCCAGTATAGAGGGCCTTACTAGTTTTACGCAGTATTTT
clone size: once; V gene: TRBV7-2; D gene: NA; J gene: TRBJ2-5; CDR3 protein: CASTTRGQETQYF; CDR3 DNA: TGTGCCAGCACCACCAGGGGCCAAGAGACCCAGTACTTC
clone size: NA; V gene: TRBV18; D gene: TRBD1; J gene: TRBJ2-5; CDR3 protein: CASSPNTGGRETQYF; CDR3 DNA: TGTGCCAGCTCACCAAACACAGGGGGAAGGGAGACCCAGTACTTC